The 22 T cell receptor beta chains presented below share a single source sample, sequenced in a study of tumor and adjacent non-tumor tissue in lung cancer. TCRbeta libraries were built with three rounds of nested PCR, modified from ARM-PCR. TCRdb re-analysed the multiplex PCR reads in MiXCR, keeping a single row per CDR3 protein. This sample has roughly 200,000 distinct CDR3 sequences, with about 71% found just once. No cell sorting was done before RNA was extracted from the tissue. The sample was lung tumor tissue. All receptors come from a man in his sixties with non-small cell lung cancer.

The chain has TRBV18 and TRBJ2-7; TRBD1 matches at 9 bases. The CDR3 runs 15 residues. After removal of 4 bases from V and 2 bases from J, the junction contained 6 bases not matched to a gene. The germline V gene encodes CDR1 KGHSH and CDR2 LQKENI. CDR3 sequence (DNA): TGTGCCAGCTCACAAGGACAGGGGAGTACCTACGAGCAGTACTTC. This sequence encodes CASSQGQGSTYEQYF.

The gene calls are TRBV7-9 and TRBJ1-4; D unclear. CDR1 SEHNR and CDR2 FQNEAQ come from the germline V gene (reference sequence). This CDR3 spans 13 amino acids. V was pared by 10 bases and J by 0 bases, with 9 bases between. The CDR3 reads CATGPATNEKLFF. Here the CDR3 DNA reads TGTGCCACTGGTCCTGCAACTAATGAAAAACTGTTTTTT.

The rearrangement links TRBV6-2 or TRBV6-3 to TRBJ1-2; 7 bases fit TRBD1. Germline CDR1 and CDR2: MNHEY and SVGEGT. CDR3 size: 14 residues. V shed 5 bases and J 4 bases; nucleotides not matched to a gene: 7. DNA for the CDR3: TGTGCCAGCAGTGCCGGACAGGCGCCCTATGGCTACACCTTC. This gives the protein CASSAGQAPYGYTF.

About this clonotype: No conserved phenylalanine or tryptophan is present at the end of the CDR3, so a read error is the likely explanation. The genes are TRBV28 and TRBJ2-2; TRBD1 aligns across 7 bases. The J segment lost 6 bases and the V segment lost 5 bases, leaving 3 bases of the junction unmatched. Germline V gene data show CDR1 as MDHEN and CDR2 as SYDVKM. The CDR3 has 13 amino acids. The CDR3 spells CASSTQGAGELFS. In DNA form, the CDR3 reads TGTGCCAGCAGTACGCAGGGGGCCGGGGAGCTGTTTTCT.

This CDR3 is CASSGLAGGPDMRYF. CDR3 in DNA: TGTGCCAGCAGTGGACTAGCGGGAGGGCCAGATATGCGGTATTTT. This chain links TRBV6-1 with TRBJ2-3; 14 bases agree with TRBD2. CDR3 length: 15 amino acids. Germline CDR1 MNHNS, CDR2 SASEGT. V was clipped by 4 bases and J by 14 bases; unmatched bases: 11.

The chain recombines TRBV15 with TRBJ2-3; no reliable D call. V lost 1 base, J lost 0 bases, and 17 bases lay in between. From germline, CDR1 is LNHNV and CDR2 YYDKDF (reference sequence). CDR3 size: 18 residues. The CDR3 sequence is CATSRGYSSPLSTDTQYF. DNA of the CDR3: TGTGCCACCAGCAGAGGCTATAGTTCGCCACTTAGCACAGATACGCAGTATTTT.

A word on this clonotype: This may be a read error: a much more frequent sequence differs by one nucleotide. This chain connects TRBV20-1 to TRBJ2-3, with 8 bases lining up with TRBD1. This CDR3 region has 15 residues. In germline, CDR1 is DFQATT, CDR2 SNEGSKA (reference sequence). With 8 bases clipped from V and 4 bases from J, the junction kept 14 bases outside the gene matches. The CDR3 region is CSTGRTGISADTQYF. As DNA, the CDR3 is TGCAGTACGGGTAGGACAGGGATTAGCGCAGATACGCAGTATTTT.

In this sample, this clonotype turned up a few times. This sequence joins TRBV29-1 and TRBJ2-5; 9 bases line up with TRBD2. V trimming: 5 bases; J trimming: 5 bases; junction bases outside the gene matches: 12. CDR3 size: 15 residues. Per the germline V gene, CDR1 is SQVTM and CDR2 is ANQGSEA. The CDR3 coding sequence is TGCAGCGTTAGACTCCTGGCGGGGGGGCCTGAGACCCAGTACTTC. Translation: CSVRLLAGGPETQYF.

The CDR3 bases are TGTGCCAGCAGCTCCGTACGGGGTACGGGGGGCAATGAGCAGTTCTTC. Its translation is CASSSVRGTGGNEQFF. This chain connects TRBV5-4 to TRBJ2-1, with 7 bases matching TRBD2. V trimming: 3 bases; J trimming: 6 bases; junction bases outside the gene matches: 12. This CDR3 comprises 16 residues. Germline V gene sequence: CDR1 SGHNT, CDR2 YYREEE (reference sequence).

On this clonotype: One base away lies a much larger clone, so this may be a sequencing read error. The CDR3 coding sequence is TGCAGTGCCACGGTACTAGCGGGAGTGGAGACCCAGTACTTC. Amino acids: CSATVLAGVETQYF. V and J are TRBV20-1 and TRBJ2-5; 11 bases align to TRBD2. This CDR3 is built from 14 residues. The trim removed 6 bases at V and 5 bases at J, leaving 8 bases unmatched. Germline assignment: CDR1 DFQATT and CDR2 SNEGSKA (reference sequence).

This sequence joins TRBV6-2 or TRBV6-3 and TRBJ2-2, with a tentative D call TRBD2 (6 bases). CDR1 and CDR2 (germline): MNHEY, SVGEGT. Deletions cut 2 bases from V and 5 bases from J, with 15 bases between. The CDR3 runs 16 residues. The CDR3 protein is CASSYEDSGKTGELFF. The CDR3 DNA reads as TGTGCCAGCAGTTACGAAGATAGCGGCAAGACCGGGGAGCTGTTTTTT.

In regard to this clonotype: Germline is not matched at one junction end, which may reflect a read error. The rearrangement uses TRBV11-2 and TRBJ1-2; TRBD1 aligns across 9 bases. Per the germline V gene, CDR1 is SGHAT and CDR2 is FQNNGV. The length of the CDR3 is 13 residues. The CDR3 spells CASNLGQGYDYTF. The CDR3 coding sequence is TGTGCCAGCAACTTGGGACAGGGCTATGACTACACCTTC.

Remarks on this clonotype: This sequence may be a read error, since a much larger clone differs from it by one base. The chain employs TRBV20-1 and TRBJ2-7, with TRBD2 matching 16 bases. CDR3 length: 16 amino acids. CDR1 is DFQATT and CDR2 is SNEGSKA in the germline V gene (reference sequence). V was clipped by 1 base and J by 5 bases; unmatched bases: 5. This CDR3 reads CSARVGTSGRAHEQYF. The CDR3 DNA reads TGCAGTGCTAGAGTGGGGACTAGCGGGAGGGCTCACGAGCAGTACTTC.

There are a few counts of this clonotype. A junction boundary mismatches the germline segment, possibly from a read error. The rearrangement links TRBV6-6 to TRBJ1-1; D perhaps matches TRBD1 (6 bases). Germline V gene sequence: CDR1 MNHNY, CDR2 SVGAGI (reference sequence). The CDR3 extends over 14 amino acids. The DNA for the CDR3 is TGTGCCAGCAGTTACGGCGACAGGTTGCATGAATCTTTCTTT. Translation: CASSYGDRLHESFF.

To note about this clonotype: One end of the junction does not line up with germline, which may come from a read error. This chain links TRBV6-1 with TRBJ1-5; D not resolved. Germline CDR1 reads MNHNS; CDR2 reads SASEGT. The CDR3 is 13 residues long. The CDR3 nucleotides read TGTGCCATCAGTGATACACTTTATGAGCCCCAGCATTTT. Its protein is CAISDTLYEPQHF.

With respect to this clonotype: A single base separates this from a much larger clone, so it may be a read error. V and J are TRBV6-5 and TRBJ1-1; maybe TRBD1 (5 bases). V lost 2 bases to trimming and J lost 4 bases, with 11 bases between them. The CDR3 extends over 14 amino acids. In germline, CDR1 is MNHEY, CDR2 SVGAGI. The chain's CDR3 is CASSYRDGITEAFF. The CDR3 DNA is TGTGCCAGCAGTTACCGGGACGGAATCACTGAAGCTTTCTTT.

The chain employs TRBV5-6 and TRBJ2-1; 12 bases fit TRBD2. Germline lookup yields CDR1 SGHDT and CDR2 YYEEEE. The CDR3 runs to 20 residues. The trim removed 6 bases at V and 4 bases at J, leaving 20 bases unmatched. This CDR3 is CASILGLAGRDPMGYNEQFF. The DNA of the CDR3 is TGTGCCAGCATCCTCGGACTAGCGGGAAGGGACCCTATGGGTTACAATGAGCAGTTCTTC.

J is TRBJ1-1 and V is TRBV28; tentative D call: TRBD1 (5 bases). This CDR3 is built from 14 residues. Germline V gives CDR1 MDHEN, CDR2 SYDVKM. The V end was cut by 5 bases, the J end by 7 bases, with 17 bases between. CDR3 in DNA: TGTGCCAGCAGTCCCCGGGGCAAGGTCGGTGAAGCTTTCTTT. It yields the protein CASSPRGKVGEAFF.

This clonotype appeared a single time. The chain recombines TRBV6-1 with TRBJ2-4; 10 positions match TRBD2. Germline V gene data show CDR1 as MNHNS and CDR2 as SASEGT. Trimming cost V 4 bases and J 3 bases; bases outside gene matches: 6. This CDR3 contains 16 residues. The DNA of the CDR3 is TGTGCCAGCAGTGGAAGGCTAGCGGGGGACAAAAACATTCAGTACTTC. Amino acids: CASSGRLAGDKNIQYF.

As for this clonotype: One end of the junction does not line up with germline, which may come from a read error. The CDR3 sequence: CACSNPTGSNQPQHF. In DNA, the CDR3 is TGTGCCTGCAGTAACCCGACAGGGAGCAATCAGCCCCAGCATTTT. This rearrangement joins TRBV6-6 to TRBJ1-5, with 7 bases that match TRBD1. This CDR3 spans 15 amino acids. Germline V gene sequence: CDR1 MNHNY, CDR2 SVGAGI (reference sequence).

This chain uses TRBV11-1 with TRBJ2-1, with no clear D. CDR1 is SGHAT, CDR2 FQDESV, per germline (reference sequence). The CDR3 contains 12 residues. The CDR3, as DNA: TGTACCAACAGCACGGTCCTCAATGAGCAGTTCTTC. It codes for CTNSTVLNEQFF.

To note about this clonotype: Its ends do not fully match the called genes, so a read error is possible. The chain employs TRBV10-3 and TRBJ2-1; D perhaps matches TRBD2 (6 bases). Germline V lookup: CDR1 ENHRY, CDR2 SYGVKD. The CDR3 runs 17 residues. The CDR3 here is CVISEYKETSGYNVQFF. DNA of the CDR3: TGTGTCATCAGTGAGTACAAGGAGACTAGTGGCTACAATGTGCAGTTCTTC.